Listed below are T cell receptor beta chains from one sample, sequenced in a study of blood T cell repertoires in COVID-19. This table comes from immunoSEQ multiplex PCR, and its TCRdb copy is limited to in-frame clones, with some not included. Among 100,000 to 150,000 clones, over 75% were seen once, and the ten largest hold approximately 18%. The sequencing sample was made of peripheral blood. These receptors were obtained from a man aged 30 to 39 with COVID-19, enrolled during active disease. The CDR3 runs from the conserved cysteine through the conserved F or W. Fields, in order: D gene, J gene, clone size, V gene, CDR3 DNA, CDR3 protein. D genes are given only for firm matches. The size field is filled for only some rows; it gives once, few, many or a size class.

d_gene: NA
j_gene: TRBJ1-1
abundance: NA
v_gene: TRBV18
CDR3nt: TGTGCCAGCTCACCGGAATCGGGGTACAGGGTCGAAGCTTTCTTT
CDR3aa: CASSPESGYRVEAFF

d_gene: TRBD1
j_gene: TRBJ1-5
abundance: NA
v_gene: TRBV28
CDR3nt: TGTGCCAGCAGTTCGACAGGGACGTTGAATCAGCCCCAGCATTTT
CDR3aa: CASSSTGTLNQPQHF

d_gene: NA
j_gene: TRBJ1-6
abundance: NA
v_gene: TRBV6-2/TRBV6-3
CDR3nt: TGTGCCAGCAGTTACGGATGGGGGAGGAATTCACCCCTCCACTTT
CDR3aa: CASSYGWGRNSPLHF

d_gene: NA
j_gene: TRBJ1-1
abundance: NA
v_gene: TRBV2
CDR3nt: TGTGCCAGCAGTGTATGGACACTAAGGTTCACTGAAGCTTTCTTT
CDR3aa: CASSVWTLRFTEAFF

d_gene: TRBD1
j_gene: TRBJ2-7
abundance: NA
v_gene: TRBV5-5
CDR3nt: TGTGCCAGCAGCCCAAGCCGGACAGGGGGCGAGGGGCAGTACTTC
CDR3aa: CASSPSRTGGEGQYF

d_gene: NA
j_gene: TRBJ1-4
abundance: NA
v_gene: TRBV28
CDR3nt: TGTGCCAGCAGTCTCCGGGAGAAAAATGAAAAACTGTTTTTT
CDR3aa: CASSLREKNEKLFF

d_gene: NA
j_gene: TRBJ1-5
abundance: NA
v_gene: TRBV19
CDR3nt: TGTGCCAGTACCCCGAATGGGGGCAGGAACAATCAGCCCCAGCATTTT
CDR3aa: CASTPNGGRNNQPQHF

d_gene: NA
j_gene: TRBJ2-3
abundance: NA
v_gene: TRBV7-3
CDR3nt: TGTGCCAGCAGCTTAAGGGGAACAGGGACAGATACGCAGTATTTT
CDR3aa: CASSLRGTGTDTQYF

d_gene: TRBD1
j_gene: TRBJ2-7
abundance: NA
v_gene: TRBV9
CDR3nt: TGTGCCAGCAGCCTAACAGGACAGGGGTCCTACGAGCAGTACTTC
CDR3aa: CASSLTGQGSYEQYF

d_gene: NA
j_gene: TRBJ1-3
abundance: NA
v_gene: TRBV21-1
CDR3nt: TGTGCCAGCAGCAAAGGAGGGGGGGATGAAAACACCATATATTTT
CDR3aa: CASSKGGGDENTIYF

d_gene: NA
j_gene: TRBJ1-1
abundance: NA
v_gene: TRBV7-2
CDR3nt: TGTGCCAGCAGCTCGGTAGTGCGCACTGAAGCTTTCTTT
CDR3aa: CASSSVVRTEAFF

d_gene: TRBD1
j_gene: TRBJ2-7
abundance: NA
v_gene: TRBV3-1/TRBV3-2
CDR3nt: TGTGCCAGCAGCCCAGGGGACAGTCAAAAACAGTACTTC
CDR3aa: CASSPGDSQKQYF

d_gene: TRBD1
j_gene: TRBJ1-2
abundance: once
v_gene: TRBV2
CDR3nt: TGTGCCAGCAGTGAAGGGGGGACAGCTAACTATGGCTACACCTTC
CDR3aa: CASSEGGTANYGYTF

d_gene: TRBD2
j_gene: TRBJ2-7
abundance: NA
v_gene: TRBV27
CDR3nt: TGTGCCAGCAGCCAAAGGCGGACTAGCAGTACAAACGAGCAGTACTTC
CDR3aa: CASSQRRTSSTNEQYF

d_gene: NA
j_gene: TRBJ2-7
abundance: NA
v_gene: TRBV5-1
CDR3nt: TGCGCCAGCAGCTTGGGAGGGGGAGCGGGATCAAGCTCCTACGAGCAGTACTTC
CDR3aa: CASSLGGGAGSSSYEQYF

d_gene: TRBD1
j_gene: TRBJ2-1
abundance: NA
v_gene: TRBV28
CDR3nt: TGTGCCAGCAGTTTGGGGGACAGGGGGCTCAATGAGCAGTTCTTC
CDR3aa: CASSLGDRGLNEQFF

d_gene: NA
j_gene: TRBJ1-2
abundance: NA
v_gene: TRBV7-6
CDR3nt: TGTGCCAGCAGCCGGGGATATGGCTACACCTTC
CDR3aa: CASSRGYGYTF

d_gene: NA
j_gene: TRBJ2-4
abundance: NA
v_gene: TRBV7-2
CDR3nt: TGTGCCAGCAGCGAAACAGGGTGGAGGGCCAAAAACATTCAGTACTTC
CDR3aa: CASSETGWRAKNIQYF

d_gene: TRBD1
j_gene: TRBJ2-5
abundance: NA
v_gene: TRBV11-3
CDR3nt: TGTGCCAGCAGCTTAGAAGGGGGCTTCAAAGAGACCCAGTACTTC
CDR3aa: CASSLEGGFKETQYF

d_gene: TRBD1
j_gene: TRBJ1-1
abundance: NA
v_gene: TRBV30
CDR3nt: TGTGCCTGGAGTCTCCTACAGGGGGCTTCTGAAGCTTTCTTT
CDR3aa: CAWSLLQGASEAFF

d_gene: NA
j_gene: TRBJ2-1
abundance: NA
v_gene: TRBV15
CDR3nt: TGTGCCACCAGCAGAGTGGGGCGGAATGAGCAGTTCTTC
CDR3aa: CATSRVGRNEQFF

d_gene: NA
j_gene: TRBJ2-7
abundance: few
v_gene: TRBV28
CDR3nt: TGTGCCAGCAGTCTCCCGGGGACATCCTCCTACGAGCAGTACTTC
CDR3aa: CASSLPGTSSYEQYF

d_gene: TRBD1
j_gene: TRBJ1-4
abundance: NA
v_gene: TRBV5-1
CDR3nt: TGCGCCAGCAGCTCTGACAGGGGGCCTACCGGAGATGAAAAACTGTTTTTT
CDR3aa: CASSSDRGPTGDEKLFF

d_gene: NA
j_gene: TRBJ2-1
abundance: NA
v_gene: TRBV9
CDR3nt: TGTGCCAGCAGCGTAGAAGGGGCCGAGCAGTTCTTC
CDR3aa: CASSVEGAEQFF

d_gene: TRBD1
j_gene: TRBJ1-6
abundance: NA
v_gene: TRBV6-5
CDR3nt: TGTGCCAGCAGTTACTTCTCAGGGGGAAGCTCACCCCTCCACTTT
CDR3aa: CASSYFSGGSSPLHF

d_gene: NA
j_gene: TRBJ2-7
abundance: NA
v_gene: TRBV27
CDR3nt: TGTGCCAGCAGTTTAGAGGGAAACTCCTACGAGCAGTACTTC
CDR3aa: CASSLEGNSYEQYF

d_gene: NA
j_gene: TRBJ2-7
abundance: NA
v_gene: TRBV9
CDR3nt: TGTGCCAGCAGCGTAGAGGCAGGGAATGCCTACGAGCAGTACTTC
CDR3aa: CASSVEAGNAYEQYF

d_gene: NA
j_gene: TRBJ1-5
abundance: NA
v_gene: TRBV7-5
CDR3nt: TGTGTCAGAAGCTTAGAGGGGCGGGGTGTGAATGGCAATCAGCCCCAGCATTTT
CDR3aa: CVRSLEGRGVNGNQPQHF

d_gene: TRBD2
j_gene: TRBJ2-1
abundance: NA
v_gene: TRBV7-3
CDR3nt: TGTGCCAGCAGCTTAACGGGCGGGAGCGCCTACAATGAGCAGTTCTTC
CDR3aa: CASSLTGGSAYNEQFF

d_gene: NA
j_gene: TRBJ1-6
abundance: NA
v_gene: TRBV6-6
CDR3nt: TGTGCCAGCAGTTACCCTAGTGACTTCACCCTCCACTTT
CDR3aa: CASSYPSDFTLHF

d_gene: TRBD1
j_gene: TRBJ2-6
abundance: once
v_gene: TRBV4-1
CDR3nt: TGCGCCAGCAGCCAACCGGGACAGGGGGTCGCTGGGGCCAACGTCCTGACTTTC
CDR3aa: CASSQPGQGVAGANVLTF

d_gene: TRBD2
j_gene: TRBJ2-7
abundance: NA
v_gene: TRBV10-3
CDR3nt: TGTGCCATCAGGGCGGGAGTGTATCTTTACGAGCAGTACTTC
CDR3aa: CAIRAGVYLYEQYF

d_gene: NA
j_gene: TRBJ1-5
abundance: NA
v_gene: TRBV30
CDR3nt: TGTGCCTGGAGTCGACAGAATCAGCCCCAGCATTTT
CDR3aa: CAWSRQNQPQHF

d_gene: NA
j_gene: TRBJ2-5
abundance: NA
v_gene: TRBV18
CDR3nt: TGTGCCAGCTCACCAATCCAGGGAAGGGAAGAGACCCAGTACTTC
CDR3aa: CASSPIQGREETQYF

d_gene: NA
j_gene: TRBJ2-3
abundance: NA
v_gene: TRBV5-6
CDR3nt: TGTGCCAGCAGCTTGGGGGCCCAGCCCTCAGATACGCAGTATTTT
CDR3aa: CASSLGAQPSDTQYF

d_gene: NA
j_gene: TRBJ1-6
abundance: NA
v_gene: TRBV4-2
CDR3nt: TGTGCCAGCAGCCAAGATCCCGGGGGTAAATCACCCCTCCACTTT
CDR3aa: CASSQDPGGKSPLHF

d_gene: NA
j_gene: TRBJ1-1
abundance: few
v_gene: TRBV2
CDR3nt: TGTGCCAGCAGGCCATTGACAGCCATGAACACTGAAGCTTTCTTT
CDR3aa: CASRPLTAMNTEAFF

d_gene: TRBD1
j_gene: TRBJ1-5
abundance: NA
v_gene: TRBV7-2
CDR3nt: TGTGCCAGCAGTCGAGATGGGACAGGGGATCAGCCCCAGCATTTT
CDR3aa: CASSRDGTGDQPQHF

d_gene: TRBD1
j_gene: TRBJ2-1
abundance: NA
v_gene: TRBV19
CDR3nt: TGTGCCATTGGGACAGTCGGATCAAATGAGCAGTTCTTC
CDR3aa: CAIGTVGSNEQFF

d_gene: TRBD2
j_gene: TRBJ2-5
abundance: NA
v_gene: TRBV5-1
CDR3nt: TGCGCCAGCAGCTTTAGCGGGAGGGGGTCGGAGACCCAGTACTTC
CDR3aa: CASSFSGRGSETQYF

d_gene: TRBD2
j_gene: TRBJ2-7
abundance: NA
v_gene: TRBV6-2/TRBV6-3
CDR3nt: TGTGCCAGCAGTTACGGGGGGGAGCTCTACGAGCAGTACTTC
CDR3aa: CASSYGGELYEQYF

d_gene: TRBD2
j_gene: TRBJ2-7
abundance: NA
v_gene: TRBV27
CDR3nt: TGTGCCATACGAGGACTAGCGGGAGAGAGCGAGCAGTACTTC
CDR3aa: CAIRGLAGESEQYF

d_gene: NA
j_gene: TRBJ2-5
abundance: NA
v_gene: TRBV27
CDR3nt: TGTGCCAGCAGTCCCCTTAATAAACAAGAGACCCAGTACTTC
CDR3aa: CASSPLNKQETQYF

d_gene: TRBD1
j_gene: TRBJ1-1
abundance: NA
v_gene: TRBV6-5
CDR3nt: TGTGCCAGCAGTTACGGACAGGGTGAAGCTTTCTTT
CDR3aa: CASSYGQGEAFF

d_gene: TRBD2
j_gene: TRBJ2-3
abundance: NA
v_gene: TRBV3-1/TRBV3-2
CDR3nt: TGTGCCAGCAGCCGGCTCGGGACTAGCGGGGGGGAAGATACGCAGTATTTT
CDR3aa: CASSRLGTSGGEDTQYF

d_gene: TRBD1
j_gene: TRBJ1-3
abundance: NA
v_gene: TRBV6-5
CDR3nt: TGTGCCAGCAGGAGACAGGGGGCTGGAAACACCATATATTTT
CDR3aa: CASRRQGAGNTIYF

d_gene: TRBD1
j_gene: TRBJ2-7
abundance: NA
v_gene: TRBV6-2/TRBV6-3
CDR3nt: TGTGCCAGCAGCCCCTCGACAGGGGGCCGAGACGAGCAGTACTTC
CDR3aa: CASSPSTGGRDEQYF

d_gene: NA
j_gene: TRBJ1-1
abundance: NA
v_gene: TRBV5-1
CDR3nt: TGCGCCAGCACCCGAGGGGGGAACACTGAAGCTTTCTTT
CDR3aa: CASTRGGNTEAFF

d_gene: TRBD2
j_gene: TRBJ2-7
abundance: few
v_gene: TRBV27
CDR3nt: TGTGCCAGCAGTTTAAAGCGGGGGTTCACCTACGAGCAGTACTTC
CDR3aa: CASSLKRGFTYEQYF

d_gene: TRBD1
j_gene: TRBJ2-7
abundance: NA
v_gene: TRBV5-4
CDR3nt: TGTGCCAGCAGCTTCGGTCAGGGGGCCCACGAGCAGTACTTC
CDR3aa: CASSFGQGAHEQYF

d_gene: NA
j_gene: TRBJ1-3
abundance: NA
v_gene: TRBV23-1
CDR3nt: TGCGCCAGCAGTCAAAGGGGCGCCTGGAACACCATATATTTT
CDR3aa: CASSQRGAWNTIYF

d_gene: TRBD1
j_gene: TRBJ1-2
abundance: NA
v_gene: TRBV7-9
CDR3nt: TGTGCCAGCAGCTCCACAGGGACAGGGGATTATGACTATGGCTACACCTTC
CDR3aa: CASSSTGTGDYDYGYTF

d_gene: NA
j_gene: TRBJ1-2
abundance: NA
v_gene: TRBV7-9
CDR3nt: TGTGCCAGCAGCCCTCCGGGACAAGGGGCTAAGAGCTATGGCTACACCTTC
CDR3aa: CASSPPGQGAKSYGYTF

d_gene: NA
j_gene: TRBJ1-5
abundance: NA
v_gene: TRBV6-1
CDR3nt: TGTGCCAGCAGTGAAGGGAGCTATAGCAATCAGCCCCAGCATTTT
CDR3aa: CASSEGSYSNQPQHF

d_gene: TRBD1
j_gene: TRBJ2-5
abundance: NA
v_gene: TRBV4-1
CDR3nt: TGCGCCAGCAGCAGAGGGGACAGCTCAACGGAGACCCAGTACTTC
CDR3aa: CASSRGDSSTETQYF